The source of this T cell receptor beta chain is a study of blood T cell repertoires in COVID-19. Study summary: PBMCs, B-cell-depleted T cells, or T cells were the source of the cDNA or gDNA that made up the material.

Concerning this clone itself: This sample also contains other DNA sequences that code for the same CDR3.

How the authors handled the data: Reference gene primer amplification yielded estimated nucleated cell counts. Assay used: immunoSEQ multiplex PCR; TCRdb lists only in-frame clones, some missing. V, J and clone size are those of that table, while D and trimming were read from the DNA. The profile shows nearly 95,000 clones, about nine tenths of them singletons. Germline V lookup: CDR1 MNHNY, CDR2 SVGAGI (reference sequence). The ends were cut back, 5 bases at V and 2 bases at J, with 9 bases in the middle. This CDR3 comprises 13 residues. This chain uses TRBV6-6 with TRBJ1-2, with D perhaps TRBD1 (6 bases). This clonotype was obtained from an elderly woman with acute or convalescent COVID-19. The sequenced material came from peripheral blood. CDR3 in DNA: TGTGCCAGCAGTCCCCAGGGGAACTATGGCTACACCTTC. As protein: CASSPQGNYGYTF.